The entry that follows covers one T cell receptor beta chain sequence. The antigen it binds to is not known. Base-call qualities are not available, and no considerably larger clone is one nucleotide away. The sample originates from a study of blood T cell repertoires in COVID-19 (TCRdb year 2020). At the level of the whole study: Samples covering the acute and convalescent phases of COVID-19 were provided by collaborators in the United States, Italy and Spain. The material from the prospective study consisted of cDNA or gDNA derived from T cells, B-cell-depleted T cells, or PBMCs. Subjects who had been exposed to COVID-19, were actively infected with it, or had recovered from it provided the deeply sampled blood TCRbeta repertoires that made up the dataset. The repertoires were released in a freely available public database intended as a resource for research on the immune response to SARS-CoV-2. Samples came from the ongoing ImmuneRACE study (first 160 participants) plus 1,254 subjects from 6 global collaborators. Sample metadata almost always included a de-identified subject ID, COVID-19 status, age in years and sex. Where HLA class I and class II types were available, the types were taken from metadata supplied by the sample provider, not from assay-based typing.

Summary of the overall study and its limitations: The quantity of clinical and demographic metadata differed by source and by participant and was supplied without curation.

The CDR3 has 15 amino acids, counting the end cysteine and phenylalanine. Only the CDR3 DNA stays, 45 bases, in frame from base 1. The junction shows trimming of 0 bases on V and 10 bases on J, plus 13 bases between the germline ends. From a lookup of the germline V gene, CDR1 and CDR2 are MNHEY and SVGAGI. Participants in the prospective study were enrolled through a virtual design, were aged about 18 to 100 years, and lived in about two dozen United States geographic areas. To assign participants to cohorts, the prospective study relied on clinical history that participants themselves reported in a screening survey and a study questionnaire. A participant counted as exposed if, within 2 weeks of entering the study, that participant had been in contact with someone who had a PCR-confirmed or clinician-diagnosed COVID-19 case. Mobile phlebotomists in the prospective study collected whole blood, serum and a nasopharyngeal or oropharyngeal swab from every participant. Prospective study participants could optionally give additional blood draws and questionnaires over a 2-month period. Before DNA extraction, blood samples from the prospective study were shipped at room temperature or frozen.

TCRbeta CDR3 regions were amplified from genomic DNA using the immunoSEQ Assay, a bias-controlled multiplex PCR. In the source study's methods: Within the assay, amplification of reference gene primers was used to estimate how many nucleated cells each sample contained. To quantify the absolute abundance of each unique TCRbeta CDR3 rearrangement, sequence reads were collapsed and filtered. For each sample, productive Simpson clonality was calculated by taking the square root of Simpson's diversity index across productive rearrangements. TCRdb holds this immuneACCESS table with in-frame rearrangements only. Some clones are missing; in checked studies, unresolved V genes explain under half, and the rest has no known cause. That table gives V, J and clone size, and the DNA gave D and trimming. For this sample the table gives about 270,000 clones, of which 85% to 95% were detected only once. The ten largest clones capture around 2.8% of the sample.

The chain was built from TRBV6-5 and TRBJ1-6; the D gene remains uncertain. Source material: PBMCs or T cells enriched from blood (not recorded which). This receptor was taken from a man aged 35-49 years who had been exposed to COVID-19. Here the CDR3 is given as CASSYSGGSRSPLHF. The DNA reads TGTGCCAGCAGTTACTCTGGAGGGTCACGGTCACCCCTCCACTTT.